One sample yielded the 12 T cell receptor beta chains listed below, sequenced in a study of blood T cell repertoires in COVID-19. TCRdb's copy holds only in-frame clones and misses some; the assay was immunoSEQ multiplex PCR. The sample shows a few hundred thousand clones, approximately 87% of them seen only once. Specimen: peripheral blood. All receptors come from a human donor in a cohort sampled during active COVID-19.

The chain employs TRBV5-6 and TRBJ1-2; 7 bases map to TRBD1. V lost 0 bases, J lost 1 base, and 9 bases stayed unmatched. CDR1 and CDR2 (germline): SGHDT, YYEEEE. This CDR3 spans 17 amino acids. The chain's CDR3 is CASSLGRDSFLNYGYTF. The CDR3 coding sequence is TGTGCCAGCAGCTTGGGGCGGGACAGCTTTCTTAACTATGGCTACACCTTC.

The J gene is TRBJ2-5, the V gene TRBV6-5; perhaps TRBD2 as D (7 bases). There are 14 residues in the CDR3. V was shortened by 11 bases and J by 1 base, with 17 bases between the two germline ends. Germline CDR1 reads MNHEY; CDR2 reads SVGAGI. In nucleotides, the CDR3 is TGTGCCTCCCTCGTGGGGGGGCCCCAAGAGACCCAGTACTTC. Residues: CASLVGGPQETQYF.

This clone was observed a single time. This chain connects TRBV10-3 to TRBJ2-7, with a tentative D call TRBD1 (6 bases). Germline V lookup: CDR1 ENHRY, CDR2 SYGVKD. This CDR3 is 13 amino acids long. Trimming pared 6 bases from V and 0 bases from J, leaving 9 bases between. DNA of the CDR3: TGTGCCATCAGCGACAGGAGCTCCTACGAGCAGTACTTC. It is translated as CAISDRSSYEQYF.

This chain's CDR3 is CATSDSRGGVAYNEQFF. For the CDR3, the DNA is TGTGCCACCAGTGATTCTCGCGGGGGGGTTGCCTACAATGAGCAGTTCTTC. The chain joins TRBV24-1 to TRBJ2-1; 9 nucleotides match TRBD2. CDR1 is KGHDR, CDR2 SFDVKD, per germline. J lost 2 bases, V lost 2 bases, and 6 bases had no gene match. This CDR3 has 17 residues.

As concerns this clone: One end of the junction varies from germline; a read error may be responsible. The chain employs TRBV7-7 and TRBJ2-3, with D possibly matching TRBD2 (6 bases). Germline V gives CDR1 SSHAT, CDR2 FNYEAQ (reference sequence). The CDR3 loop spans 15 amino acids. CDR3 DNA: TGTGCTAGCAGCCCTAGCGCGACACCCACAGATACGCAGTATTTT. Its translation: CASSPSATPTDTQYF.

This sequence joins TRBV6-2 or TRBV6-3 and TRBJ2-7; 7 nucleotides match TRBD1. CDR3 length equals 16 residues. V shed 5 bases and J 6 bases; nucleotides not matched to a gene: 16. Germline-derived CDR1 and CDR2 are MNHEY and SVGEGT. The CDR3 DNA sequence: TGTGCCAGCAGTCTTGACGGGAACAGGGGAACCGGCGAGCAGTACTTC. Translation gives CASSLDGNRGTGEQYF.

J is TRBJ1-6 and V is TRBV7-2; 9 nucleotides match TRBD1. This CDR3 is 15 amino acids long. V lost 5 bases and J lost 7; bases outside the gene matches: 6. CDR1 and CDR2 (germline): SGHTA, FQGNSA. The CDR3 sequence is CASSPGQGLNSPLHF. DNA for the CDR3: TGTGCCAGCAGCCCGGGACAGGGTTTAAATTCACCCCTCCACTTT.

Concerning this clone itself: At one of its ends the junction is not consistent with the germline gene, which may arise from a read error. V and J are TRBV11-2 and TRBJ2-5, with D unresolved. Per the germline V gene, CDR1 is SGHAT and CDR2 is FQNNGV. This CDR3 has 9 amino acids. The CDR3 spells CASSPDSNF. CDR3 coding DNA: TGTGCCAGCAGCCCCGACTCGAACTTC. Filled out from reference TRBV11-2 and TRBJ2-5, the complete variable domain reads EAGVAQSPRYKIIEKRQSVAFWCNPISGHATLYWYQQILGQGPKLLIQFQNNGVVDDSQLPKDRFSAERLKGVDSTLKIQPAKLEDSAVYLCASSPDSNFGPGTRLLVL.

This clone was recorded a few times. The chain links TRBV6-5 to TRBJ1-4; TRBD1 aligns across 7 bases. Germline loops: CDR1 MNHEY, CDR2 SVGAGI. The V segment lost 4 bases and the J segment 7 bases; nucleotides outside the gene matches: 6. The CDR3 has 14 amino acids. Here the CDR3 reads CASSLTGWGEKLFF. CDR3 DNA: TGTGCCAGCAGTTTGACAGGGTGGGGTGAAAAACTGTTTTTT.

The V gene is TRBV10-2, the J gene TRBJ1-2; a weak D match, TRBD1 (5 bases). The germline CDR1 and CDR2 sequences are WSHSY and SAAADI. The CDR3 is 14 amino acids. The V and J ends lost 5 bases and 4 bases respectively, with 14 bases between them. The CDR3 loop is CASSSQRGGYGYTF. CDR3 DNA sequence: TGCGCCAGCAGTTCCCAAAGGGGTGGCTATGGCTACACCTTC.

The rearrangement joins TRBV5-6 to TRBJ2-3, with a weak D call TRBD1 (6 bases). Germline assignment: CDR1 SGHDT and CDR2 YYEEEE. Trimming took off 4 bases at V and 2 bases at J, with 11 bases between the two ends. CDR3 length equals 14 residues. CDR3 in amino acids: CASSHGQFTDTQYF. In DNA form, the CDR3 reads TGTGCCAGCAGCCACGGACAGTTCACAGATACGCAGTATTTT. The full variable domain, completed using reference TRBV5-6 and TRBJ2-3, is DAGVTQSPTHLIKTRGQQVTLRCSPKSGHDTVSWYQQALGQGPQFIFQYYEEEERQRGNFPDRFSGHQFPNYSSELNVNALLLGDSALYLCASSHGQFTDTQYFGPGTRLTVL.

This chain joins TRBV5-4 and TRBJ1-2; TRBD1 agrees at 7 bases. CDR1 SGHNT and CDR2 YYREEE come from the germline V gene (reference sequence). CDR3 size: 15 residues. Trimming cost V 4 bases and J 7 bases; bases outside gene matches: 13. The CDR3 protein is CASSGDRVERSGYTF. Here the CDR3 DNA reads TGTGCCAGCAGCGGCGACAGGGTGGAAAGAAGTGGCTACACCTTC.